This TCR beta chain was captured in a study of PD-L1 blockade in urothelial cancer. Time point here: pretreatment peripheral blood. Here immunoSEQ multiplex PCR was the method, and the copy in TCRdb shows in-frame clones only, minus some. The table records around 70,000 clones, less than 90% of them present only once. The sequence derives from an older woman with urothelial cancer. The starting material was PBMCs, obtained around atezolizumab (anti-PD-L1) treatment.

The CDR3 coding sequence is TGTGCCAGCATCCCCCGCGGGGCAGGGGGGTTCGATACGCAGTATTTT. Translating it yields CASIPRGAGGFDTQYF. The rearrangement links TRBV7-8 to TRBJ2-3, with D perhaps TRBD1 (7 bases). There are 16 residues in the CDR3. The ends were cut back, 7 bases at V and 6 bases at J, with 23 bases in the middle. CDR1 is SGHVS, CDR2 FQNEAQ, per germline.